The TCR beta chain under discussion was sequenced for a study of molecular identifiers for immune sequencing clone quantification. The study, taken as a whole, reports: Over 99% of CMV-specific effector molecules, but under 1% of naive ones, were in clones above 20 copies. Spiked TCR RNA from one Jurkat cell reportedly showed up when mixed among around 1 million naive cells.

TCRdb reprocessed the PCR reads with MiXCR, giving one entry per CDR3 protein. The sample records about 40,000 distinct CDR3 sequences, 24% being singletons. Trimming took 4 bases from V and 1 from J; bases not matched to a gene: 16. The CDR3 runs to 19 residues. Germline-derived CDR1 and CDR2 are MDHEN and SYDVKM. This clonotype was counted at least ten times. Its antigen is not identified. This rearrangement joins TRBV28 to TRBJ2-1; the match to TRBD2 covers 7 bases. This receptor was identified in a human donor in good health. Some libraries in this study had Jurkat cell RNA spiked in. The sample was naive CD8+ T cells from blood, with Jurkat cell RNA spiked in. Specified subset: FACS-sorted CD8+CD4-CCR7+CD45RA+ naive T cells. The CDR3 loop reads CASSSVTEETSESYNEQFF. CDR3 nucleotides: TGTGCCAGCAGTTCCGTAACCGAGGAAACTAGCGAATCCTACAATGAGCAGTTCTTC.